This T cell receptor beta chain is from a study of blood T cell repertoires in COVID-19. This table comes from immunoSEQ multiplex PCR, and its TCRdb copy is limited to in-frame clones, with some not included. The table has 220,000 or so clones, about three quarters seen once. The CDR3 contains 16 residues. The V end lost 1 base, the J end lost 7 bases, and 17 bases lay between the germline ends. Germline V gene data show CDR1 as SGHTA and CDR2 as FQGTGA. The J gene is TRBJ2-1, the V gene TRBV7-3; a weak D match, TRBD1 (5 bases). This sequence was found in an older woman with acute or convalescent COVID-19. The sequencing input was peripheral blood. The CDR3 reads CASSLMRQGKGNEQFF. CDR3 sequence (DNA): TGTGCCAGCAGCTTAATGAGGCAGGGAAAAGGTAATGAGCAGTTCTTC.